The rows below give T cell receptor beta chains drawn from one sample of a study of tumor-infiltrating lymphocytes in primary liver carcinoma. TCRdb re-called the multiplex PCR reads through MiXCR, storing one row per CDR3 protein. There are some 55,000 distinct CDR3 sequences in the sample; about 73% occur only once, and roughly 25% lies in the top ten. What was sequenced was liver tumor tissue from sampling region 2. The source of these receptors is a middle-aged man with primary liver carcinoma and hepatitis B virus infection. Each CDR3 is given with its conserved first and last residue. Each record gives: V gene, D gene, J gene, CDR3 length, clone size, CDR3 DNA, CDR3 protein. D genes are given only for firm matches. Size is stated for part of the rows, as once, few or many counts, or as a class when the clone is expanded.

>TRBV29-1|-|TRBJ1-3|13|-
TGCTGCGTGACTGACAGCTCTGGAAACACCATATATTTT
CCVTDSSGNTIYF
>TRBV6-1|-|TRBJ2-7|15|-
TGTGCCAGCAGTGGGGGAACAGGACCCTCCTACGAGCAGTACTTC
CASSGGTGPSYEQYF
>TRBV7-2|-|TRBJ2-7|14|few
TGTGCCAGCAGCTTAGGAGCGATCTCCTACGAGCAGTACTTC
CASSLGAISYEQYF
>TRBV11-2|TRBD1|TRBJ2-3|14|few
TGTGCCAGCACCCGGGACAGAATCACAGATACGCAGTATTTT
CASTRDRITDTQYF
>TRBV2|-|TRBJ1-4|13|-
TGTGCCATCTCAGACAGGCATAATGAAAAACTGTTTTTT
CAISDRHNEKLFF
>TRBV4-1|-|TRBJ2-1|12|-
TGCACCAGCAGCCTTTATGACAATGAGCAGATCTTC
CTSSLYDNEQIF
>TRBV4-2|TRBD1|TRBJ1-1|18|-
TGTGCCAACAGCACTCACTGGGACAGGGGAATTTTCAACAATGAAGCTTTCTTT
CANSTHWDRGIFNNEAFF
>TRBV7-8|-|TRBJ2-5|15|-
TGTGCCAGCAGTTTGGTGATGCGGTCCCAAGAGACCCAGTACTTC
CASSLVMRSQETQYF
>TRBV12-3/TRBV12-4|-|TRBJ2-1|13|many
TGTGCCAGCAGTCCGCATGGGTACAATGAGCAGTTCTTC
CASSPHGYNEQFF
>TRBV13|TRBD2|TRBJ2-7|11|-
TGTGCCAGCAGCTTACGGGGGGAGTATTACTTC
CASSLRGEYYF
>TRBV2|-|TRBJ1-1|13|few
TGTGCCAGCAGTGTACTGGGGAACACTGAAGCTTTCTTT
CASSVLGNTEAFF
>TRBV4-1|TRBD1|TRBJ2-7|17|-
TGCGCCAGCAGTCCCAAGAGTCTAGGACAGGGTTACTACGAGCAGTATTTC
CASSPKSLGQGYYEQYF
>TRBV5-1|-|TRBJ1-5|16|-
TGCGCCAGCAGCTTGGGCTTAGGGGGGTCCACAGATACGCAGCATTTT
CASSLGLGGSTDTQHF
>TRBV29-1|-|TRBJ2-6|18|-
TGCAGCGTCGAAGTGGTGGTGCAGGTACTCGTGGGGGCCAACGTCCTGACTTTC
CSVEVVVQVLVGANVLTF